A selection of T cell receptor beta chains follows, all from one sample in a study of T cell changes during pregnancy in multiple sclerosis. TCRdb keeps only in-frame clones here, not all; method: immunoSEQ multiplex PCR. The data contain about 49,000 clones, 85% to 95% of them singletons. This material consisted of CD8+ T cells from peripheral blood mononuclear cells, taken before pregnancy. These receptor sequences come from a female donor with multiple sclerosis, enrolled in a pregnancy study. Each CDR3 is given with its conserved first and last residue. D genes are given only for firm matches. Some rows have no size entry. The others give once, few or many, or a class for an expanded clone.

j_call clone_size v_call d_call cdr3_nt cdr3_aa
TRBJ1-2 . TRBV4-1 . TGCGCCAGCAGCCAAAGACAGGATTATAATGGCTACACCTTC CASSQRQDYNGYTF
TRBJ2-5 . TRBV5-4 TRBD2 TGTGCCAGCAGCCGATTTAGCGGGAGCGGAGAGACCCAGTACTTC CASSRFSGSGETQYF
TRBJ2-1 . TRBV30 TRBD1 TGTGCCTGGGGACAGGGATACAATGAGCAGTTCTTC CAWGQGYNEQFF
TRBJ2-7 . TRBV5-6 . TGTGCCAGCAGCAAAGGACTCTCCGAGCAGTACTTC CASSKGLSEQYF
TRBJ1-1 . TRBV19 TRBD1 TGTGCCAGTAGGACCCAGCCGACAGGGTGGGACACTGAAGCTTTCTTT CASRTQPTGWDTEAFF
TRBJ2-3 . TRBV6-6 TRBD2 TGTGCCAGCAGCTCACTAGCGGCAAGCACAGATACGCAGTATTTT CASSSLAASTDTQYF
TRBJ1-5 . TRBV2 TRBD1 TGTGCCAGCAGTGGACAGGGCCAGCATTTT CASSGQGQHF
TRBJ1-5 . TRBV7-9 TRBD1 TGTGCCAGCAGCTTAGCGGAGGGACGGGGACAGGGCAATCAGCCCCAGCATTTT CASSLAEGRGQGNQPQHF
TRBJ2-7 . TRBV6-5 TRBD1 TGTGCCAGCAGGTCCGGGACAGGGGTTATTGACGAGCAGTACTTC CASRSGTGVIDEQYF
TRBJ1-1 . TRBV6-6 . TGTGCCAGCAGCCTCAGGGGGAACACTGAAGCTTTCTTT CASSLRGNTEAFF
TRBJ2-2 . TRBV4-2 TRBD2 TGTGCCAGCAGCCAAGAGGTGGGCGGGAGGGCCCCAAGGGGGGAGCTGTTTTTT CASSQEVGGRAPRGELFF
TRBJ1-3 once TRBV4-1 . TGCGCCAGCAGCCAAGTACGGGGGACGTTCGGAAACACCATATATTTT CASSQVRGTFGNTIYF
TRBJ2-4 . TRBV28 TRBD2 TGTGCCAGCAGTTCCCTGACTAGCGGGAGAAACATTCAGTACTTC CASSSLTSGRNIQYF
TRBJ2-1 . TRBV5-1 . TGCGCCAGCAGCCAGACAGCTAATGAGCAGTTCTTC CASSQTANEQFF
TRBJ2-1 once TRBV9 . TGTGCCAGCAGCGGGGCTGATGAGCAGTTCTTC CASSGADEQFF
TRBJ2-7 . TRBV4-1 TRBD1 TGCGCCAGCAGCCAAGTCTACAGGGGGTTAAACGAGCAGTACTTC CASSQVYRGLNEQYF
TRBJ1-5 . TRBV28 . TGTGCCAGGGATCAAGGATGGGGACACAATCAGCCCCAGCATTTT CARDQGWGHNQPQHF
TRBJ2-7 . TRBV4-1 . TGCGCCAGCAGCCAAGGGCAGGACATACCCTACGAGCAGTACTTC CASSQGQDIPYEQYF
TRBJ2-5 . TRBV5-1 TRBD2 TGCGCCAGCAGCCCGGGGACTAGCGGGAGATTAGAAGAGACCCAGTACTTC CASSPGTSGRLEETQYF
TRBJ2-1 . TRBV7-9 TRBD2 TGTGCCAGCAGCTTAGAAGCTAGCGGGACAAACTACAATGAGCAGTTCTTC CASSLEASGTNYNEQFF
TRBJ2-7 . TRBV4-1 . TGCGCCAGCAGCCAAGACGAAGACAGGCTCTCCTACGAGCAGTACTTC CASSQDEDRLSYEQYF
TRBJ1-1 once TRBV11-2 . TGTGCCAGCAGCTTAGGCGCGGCTGAAGCTTTCTTT CASSLGAAEAFF
TRBJ2-1 . TRBV13 . TGTGCCAGCACCTCGGGCGGGGAAGTCCGCAATGAGCAGTTCTTC CASTSGGEVRNEQFF
TRBJ2-3 . TRBV6-4 . TGTGCCAGCTCCAGGACTAGCACAGATACGCAGTATTTT CASSRTSTDTQYF
TRBJ2-3 . TRBV7-9 . TGTGCCAGCAGCTTAGCGGAGACTAGCACAGATACGCAGTATTTT CASSLAETSTDTQYF
TRBJ1-1 once TRBV5-5 . TGTGCCAGCAGCCTCACCAGGGGCCCGAACACTGAAGCTTTCTTT CASSLTRGPNTEAFF
TRBJ2-7 once TRBV27 . TGTGCCAGCAGTTTCACGGGGTACGAGCAGTACTTC CASSFTGYEQYF
TRBJ1-2 . TRBV5-6 . TGTGCCAGCAGCCCGGCACAGGGAGGGGGCTACACCTTC CASSPAQGGGYTF
TRBJ1-1 . TRBV6-5 TRBD1 TGTGCCAGCAGTACCAGACAGGGGGGAATCACTGAAGCTTTCTTT CASSTRQGGITEAFF
TRBJ1-2 . TRBV7-9 . TGTGCCAGCAGCTTAGCGCTGAGGGAAATCTATGGCTACACCTTC CASSLALREIYGYTF
TRBJ1-1 . TRBV28 . TGTGCCAGCAGTTTAACCAGGGTTGATACTGAAGCTTTCTTT CASSLTRVDTEAFF
TRBJ2-3 . TRBV4-1 TRBD2 TGCGCCAGCAGCCAGACTAGCGGGAGCGCAGATACGCAGTATTTT CASSQTSGSADTQYF
TRBJ1-5 . TRBV27 . TGTGCCAGCAGCGACAATCTTAAGTGGCCCCAGCATTTT CASSDNLKWPQHF
TRBJ1-2 . TRBV7-9 . TGTGCCAGCAACCGTGGGGGGGCTAACTATGGCTACACCTTC CASNRGGANYGYTF
TRBJ2-7 . TRBV29-1 . TGCAGCGTCGCCCTACCCTACGAGCAGTACTTC CSVALPYEQYF
TRBJ1-2 . TRBV11-2 TRBD1 TGTGCCAGCAGCTTGGCAGGGGGTAGCTATGGCTACACCTTC CASSLAGGSYGYTF
TRBJ2-3 . TRBV9 TRBD2 TGTGCCAGCAGCGTGGGGGGAGGGCGGGGGAAGCAGTATTTT CASSVGGGRGKQYF
TRBJ1-1 . TRBV7-9 . TGTGCCAGCAGCTTCGGTGAAGCTTTCTTT CASSFGEAFF
TRBJ2-3 . TRBV14 TRBD2 TGTGCCAGCAGCCTCACTAGCGGGAGGTCAGATACGCAGTATTTT CASSLTSGRSDTQYF
TRBJ2-5 . TRBV7-4 TRBD2 TGTGCCAGCAGCTTAGTTATCCCGGGACTAGCGGAGCAAGAGACCCAGTACTTC CASSLVIPGLAEQETQYF
TRBJ1-5 . TRBV28 . TGTGCCAGCAGTTGGGCGAGCAATCAGCCCCAGCATTTT CASSWASNQPQHF
TRBJ2-1 . TRBV11-3 . TGTGCCAGCAGCTTAGATGCAGCGTATGGCTACAATGAGCAGTTCTTC CASSLDAAYGYNEQFF
TRBJ1-2 . TRBV28 . TGTGCCCTTTCGGCGGGGCTGGGGGGCTACACCTTC CALSAGLGGYTF
TRBJ2-7 . TRBV7-2 TRBD2 TGTGCCAGCAGCTTAAATGGTCCTAGCGGGCACGAGCAGTACTTC CASSLNGPSGHEQYF
TRBJ2-1 . TRBV6-1 TRBD2 TGTGCCAGCAGTGAAGTCGGGGCGGGAGCTTCAAGGCAGTTCTTC CASSEVGAGASRQFF
TRBJ2-7 . TRBV4-1 . TGCGCCAGCAGTCAGGGACTTACCCGCGAGCAGTACTTC CASSQGLTREQYF
TRBJ1-1 . TRBV5-1 TRBD1 TGCGCCAGCAGCTCCTTATCGACAGGGGCGAACACTGAAGCTTTCTTT CASSSLSTGANTEAFF
TRBJ2-1 . TRBV9 TRBD1 TGTGCCAGCAGCGTAGGGGTAGGGGGCCATATCTCCTACAATGAGCAGTTCTTC CASSVGVGGHISYNEQFF
TRBJ2-2 once TRBV9 TRBD2 TGTGCCAGCAGCCCGCGGGGGGTAGGGGTGGAGCTGTTTTTT CASSPRGVGVELFF
TRBJ2-1 . TRBV5-1 TRBD2 TGCGCCAGCAAACTTAGCGGGGGAGGGTACAATGAGCAGTTCTTC CASKLSGGGYNEQFF
TRBJ2-1 . TRBV7-9 TRBD2 TGTGCCAGCAGAGGACTAGCAGGGGATTACAATGAGCAGTTCTTC CASRGLAGDYNEQFF
TRBJ2-3 . TRBV30 TRBD2 TGTGCCTGGAGTGTACTGGGGAGGGCAGATACGCAGTATTTT CAWSVLGRADTQYF
TRBJ2-3 . TRBV19 . TGTGCCAGTAGTATAGATCCCAACAAATTCACAGATACGCAGTATTTT CASSIDPNKFTDTQYF
TRBJ2-1 . TRBV7-6 TRBD2 TGTGCCAGCAGCGTCTCGGGGGGCTCCTACAATGAGCAGTTCTTC CASSVSGGSYNEQFF
TRBJ2-5 . TRBV19 . TGTGCCAGTAGTGTCGGCATCACCCCCGGGGAGACCCAGTACTTC CASSVGITPGETQYF
TRBJ2-3 . TRBV2 TRBD2 TGTGCCAGCAGTGAAGCCGGGACTAGAGCCAGAGATACGCAGTATTTT CASSEAGTRARDTQYF
TRBJ2-7 . TRBV7-8 . TGTGCCAGTAAAGCCGAGGGGGGGCCCTCCTACGAGCAGTACTTC CASKAEGGPSYEQYF